One and the same sample provided the 8 T cell receptor beta chains below, sequenced in a study of neurological immune-mediated disorders. Time point: longitudinal time-point 3. One entry per CDR3 protein, called by TCRdb with MiXCR from the 5' RACE reads. This table has 93,000 or so distinct CDR3 sequences, 10% to 11% appearing once. Sequenced input: PBMCs. Receptors were obtained from a female donor with HTLV-1-associated myelopathy (HAM/TSP).

This clonotype was seen at least ten times. The rearrangement joins TRBV24-1 to TRBJ2-1; 7 bases map to TRBD1. CDR3 length: 16 residues. Germline V lookup: CDR1 KGHDR, CDR2 SFDVKD. V shed 3 bases and J 6 bases; nucleotides not matched to a gene: 10. The DNA for the CDR3 is TGTGCCACCAGTGATCCCGGGACAGAAGGGCGCAATGAGCAGTTCTTC. It is translated as CATSDPGTEGRNEQFF.

This clonotype was seen at least ten times. The chain combines TRBV12-3 or TRBV12-4 with TRBJ2-1, with 8 bases that match TRBD1. V was pared by 11 bases and J by 2 bases, with 5 bases of the junction left unmatched. The CDR3 is 13 residues long. CDR3 in DNA: TGTGCCGGACGGACAGGGCCCTACAATGAGCAGTTCTTC. It yields the protein CAGRTGPYNEQFF.

In this sample, this clonotype turned up many times. The rearrangement uses TRBV5-1 and TRBJ2-1, with TRBD1 as a possible D gene (5 bases). Trimming took 0 bases from V and 5 from J, leaving 12 bases between them. This CDR3 has 15 amino acids. Germline CDR1 and CDR2: SGHRS and YFSETQ. CDR3: CASSLDSAGNNEQFF. The CDR3 DNA reads TGCGCCAGCAGCTTGGACTCGGCAGGGAACAATGAGCAGTTCTTC.

This clonotype was found a few times. This chain joins TRBV5-1 and TRBJ2-1; 9 nucleotides match TRBD2. This CDR3 is built from 14 residues. The V segment lost 0 bases and the J segment 10 bases; nucleotides outside the gene matches: 5. The germline CDR1 and CDR2 sequences are SGHRS and YFSETQ. This chain's CDR3 is CASSLVSSGGEQFF. The CDR3 bases are TGCGCCAGCAGCTTGGTCTCGAGCGGGGGGGAGCAGTTCTTC.

This clonotype came up many times. The chain has TRBV18 and TRBJ2-3, with no clear D. In germline, CDR1 is KGHSH, CDR2 LQKENI. The CDR3 totals 12 residues. The V end was cut by 0 bases, the J end by 6 bases, with 4 bases between. CDR3 amino acids: CASSPPSDTQYF. The CDR3 nucleotides read TGTGCCAGCTCACCACCGTCGGATACGCAGTATTTT.

This clonotype occurred many times. The chain joins TRBV6-5 to TRBJ2-3; D may match TRBD1 or TRBD2 (6 bases each). This CDR3 contains 15 residues. V lost 5 bases and J 5 bases, leaving 17 bases between the germline ends. Germline CDR1 reads MNHEY; CDR2 reads SVGAGI. CDR3: CASSDGGRGLDTQYF. CDR3 nucleotide sequence: TGTGCCAGCAGTGACGGGGGCCGCGGTTTAGATACGCAGTATTTT.

The table lists this clonotype with many counts. This chain connects TRBV5-6 to TRBJ2-3; D not certain. Germline V gene lookup returns CDR1 SGHDT and CDR2 YYEEEE. This CDR3 contains 15 residues. Trimming shortened V by 1 base and J by 0 bases, and 9 bases separated the two germline ends. The CDR3 reads CASSLLGSSTDTQYF. DNA for the CDR3: TGTGCCAGCAGCTTGTTAGGATCTAGCACAGATACGCAGTATTTT.

The sample holds many counts of this clonotype. This chain links TRBV9 with TRBJ2-3, with 11 nucleotides matching TRBD2. Germline CDR1 reads SGDLS; CDR2 reads YYNGEE. The V segment lost 1 base and the J segment 8 bases; nucleotides outside the gene matches: 12. The length of the CDR3 is 17 residues. In DNA, the CDR3 is TGTGCCAGCAGCGTAACACTAGCGGGGGCGGGGGGAGGTACGCAGTATTTT. This encodes CASSVTLAGAGGGTQYF.